A selection of T cell receptor beta chains follows, all from one sample in a study of blood T cells in healthy people across ages. MiXCR, applied by TCRdb to the 5' RACE reads, yields one record per CDR3 protein. The repertoire holds about 670,000 distinct CDR3 sequences, with about 43% as singletons. Sequenced input: blood. All receptors derive from an elderly man in good health. The CDR3 runs from the conserved cysteine through the conserved F or W.

V,J,CDR3
TRBV20-1,TRBJ2-3,CSAKSSTDTQYF
TRBV5-1,TRBJ2-1,CASSLGQKHNEQFF
TRBV11-2,TRBJ2-2,CASSLDRGGTGELFF
TRBV10-3,TRBJ1-2,CAISESFFDPSAYGYTF
TRBV5-1,TRBJ2-7,CASSLTASYEQYF
TRBV20-1,TRBJ2-7,CSARDLGTVAYEQYF
TRBV7-9,TRBJ2-1,CASSPPGQRDNEQFF
TRBV20-1,TRBJ2-4,CSARYASRLAKNIQYF
TRBV29-1,TRBJ2-5,CSVSSSSGGEGETQYF
TRBV28,TRBJ2-1,CASGDSPYEQFF
TRBV12-3/TRBV12-4,TRBJ2-1,CASSSQAGEQFF
TRBV25-1,TRBJ2-1,CASSVQLGVQFF
TRBV20-1,TRBJ1-2,CSARDFDRLYGYTF
TRBV5-1,TRBJ2-5,CASSSELAGVSYF
TRBV5-6,TRBJ2-5,CASSMDGGETQYF
TRBV5-1,TRBJ2-3,CATSLWSSTDTQYF
TRBV21-1,TRBJ1-2,CASSNGDRGKHGYTF
TRBV18,TRBJ2-5,CASSPPVLETQYF
TRBV18,TRBJ2-7,CASSPQTSGGPYEQYF
TRBV5-1,TRBJ1-1,CASSLDRGGSTEAFF
TRBV5-6,TRBJ2-5,CASSSPGIARETQYF
TRBV20-1,TRBJ2-1,CSAKSASGGSYNEQFF
TRBV7-2,TRBJ2-2,CASSLGRTGELFF
TRBV20-1,TRBJ2-1,CSASERTSGRGNEQFF
TRBV28,TRBJ2-3,CASRPRPIGTDTQYF
TRBV5-5,TRBJ2-5,CASSQYGQGEQETQYF
TRBV6-2/TRBV6-3,TRBJ2-1,CASSHGATNRGETQFF
TRBV12-3/TRBV12-4,TRBJ2-3,CASSLNEFLQYF